This T cell receptor (beta chain) was identified in a study of blood T cells in healthy people across ages. This clonotype has a count of ten or more. Its antigen is not known. This CDR3 is built from 15 residues. Between the trimmed V and J ends, which lost 0 bases and 1 base, there was a span of 8 bases. Germline CDR1 and CDR2: SGHRS and YFSETQ. Study-level findings and limits: When set beside aged donors, long-lived donors presented more naive CD4+ cells and higher diversity.

With a J-beta primer mix and a sample-barcoded 5' primer, a second PCR ran roughly 7 to 11 cycles. Tags on each cDNA molecule came from a template-switch adaptor with 12 random nucleotides. One entry per CDR3 protein results from TCRdb running MiXCR on the 5' RACE reads. Among hundreds of thousands of distinct CDR3 sequences listed, roughly 48% were seen once. The sequencing sample was made of blood. The rearrangement links TRBV5-1 to TRBJ2-1; D gene ambiguous. This TCR derives from an elderly man in good health. CDR3 residues: CASSLGAGSYNEQFF. The CDR3 region has the DNA TGCGCCAGCAGCTTGGGGGCTGGTTCCTACAATGAGCAGTTCTTC.